This passage covers 16 T cell receptor beta chains from one sample sequenced in a study of OX40 agonist ivuxolimab in advanced cancers. The library was obtained by the immunoSEQ multiplex PCR assay. This is the immuneACCESS table as TCRdb keeps it, with only in-frame sequences that have V and J called. A part of the clones is gone; compared with another copy, unresolved V genes explain less than half, and the rest is unexplained. The sample table holds about 18,000 clones, of which over 70% were seen once. The ten largest account for roughly a third of the sample. Sequences were derived from CD4+ or CD8+ T cells sorted from blood, sampled in a trial of the OX40 agonist ivuxolimab. The receptors come from an adult with an advanced solid tumor such as melanoma, head and neck, liver or kidney cancer.

CDR3 loop: CASSSRDRGGHEQYF. The CDR3, as DNA: TGTGCCAGCAGCTCCCGGGACAGGGGAGGCCACGAGCAGTACTTC. V gene TRBV7-2 combines with J gene TRBJ2-7; the match to TRBD1 covers 10 bases. V gave up 4 bases and J gave up 5 bases; unmatched junction bases: 8. The CDR3 is 15 residues long. Germline V lookup: CDR1 SGHTA, CDR2 FQGNSA.

The chain couples TRBV4-1 to TRBJ2-5; 8 positions agree with TRBD1. The end of the DNA fits TRBJ2-7 better, so the J call may be wrong. The CDR3 runs to 14 residues. The germline V gene has CDR1 MGHRA and CDR2 YSYEKL. The DNA of the CDR3 is TGCGCCAGCAGCCGAACAGGGGGGTCCTACGAGCAGTACTTC. Its translation: CASSRTGGSYEQYF.

The chain employs TRBV28 and TRBJ2-7, with D possibly being TRBD2 (5 bases). The germline CDR1 and CDR2 sequences are MDHEN and SYDVKM. V lost 6 bases and J lost 7, with 10 bases in between. CDR3 length: 11 residues. The DNA for the CDR3 is TGTGCCAGCAGAAGGGAGCGTGAGCAGTACTTC. Translation: CASRREREQYF.

The V gene is TRBV4-3, the J gene TRBJ2-7, with TRBD2 matching 9 bases. Germline CDR1 and CDR2: LGHNA and YSLEER. J was trimmed by 2 bases and V by 5 bases; bases with no gene match: 4. The CDR3 is 14 amino acids. The CDR3 sequence: CASSAASGAYEQYF. The DNA of the CDR3 is TGCGCCAGCAGCGCCGCTAGCGGGGCCTACGAGCAGTACTTC.

V usage is TRBV6-1 and J usage is TRBJ2-7, with TRBD2 identical over 13 bases. With V trimmed by 4 bases and J by 3 bases, 3 bases remained unmatched. The CDR3 has 15 amino acids. Germline lookup yields CDR1 MNHNS and CDR2 SASEGT. The CDR3 coding sequence is TGTGCCAGCAGTGGGACTAGCGGGAGTGTCTACGAGCAGTACTTC. Encoded protein: CASSGTSGSVYEQYF.

This sequence joins TRBV6-5 and TRBJ2-7; 9 bases line up with TRBD1. V gave up 0 bases and J gave up 4 bases; unmatched junction bases: 1. There are 14 residues in the CDR3. Germline CDR1 and CDR2: MNHEY and SVGAGI. The CDR3 coding sequence is TGTGCCAGCAGTTACTCAGGACAGGGGTACGAGCAGTACTTC. This translates into CASSYSGQGYEQYF.

This clone counts as large. The chain uses TRBV5-6 and TRBJ1-5; D unclear. V was cut by 2 bases and J by 4 bases, with 4 bases left in between. The germline V gene has CDR1 SGHDT and CDR2 YYEEEE. The length of the CDR3 is 12 residues. The CDR3 sequence: CASSLHNQPQHF. In nucleotides, the CDR3 is TGTGCCAGCAGCTTACATAATCAGCCCCAGCATTTT.

This clone has just a few counts. CDR3 region: CASSPPSVNTGELFF. For the CDR3, the DNA is TGTGCCAGCAGCCCTCCTAGCGTGAACACCGGGGAGCTGTTTTTT. The chain carries TRBV28 and TRBJ2-2; tentatively, D is TRBD2 (6 bases). V was pared by 6 bases and J by 1 base, with 12 bases between. CDR3 length: 15 amino acids. Germline CDR1 MDHEN, CDR2 SYDVKM. Combining the CDR3 with reference TRBV28 and TRBJ2-2 gives the whole variable domain DVKVTQSSRYLVKRTGEKVFLECVQDMDHENMFWYRQDPGLGLRLIYFSYDVKMKEKGDIPEGYSVSREKKERFSLILESASTNQTSMYLCASSPPSVNTGELFFGEGSRLTVL.

This clone was seen a few times. V is TRBV4-2 and J is TRBJ2-2; TRBD2 agrees at 7 bases. The CDR3 runs to 16 residues. After removal of 2 bases from V and 3 bases from J, the junction contained 6 bases not matched to a gene. Germline V gene sequence: CDR1 LGHNA, CDR2 YNFKEQ. CDR3 in DNA: TGTGCCAGCAGCCAACCTAGCGGAGGGGACACCGGGGAGCTGTTTTTT. It yields the protein CASSQPSGGDTGELFF.

The CDR3 coding sequence is TGTGCCAGCAGCCCGGAGAGCAATGAGCAGTTCTTC. Its protein is CASSPESNEQFF. The chain carries TRBV11-3 and TRBJ2-1; D remains unclear. The germline CDR1 and CDR2 sequences are SGHNT and YENEEA. V was cut by 5 bases and J by 6 bases, with 8 bases left in between. CDR3 length equals 12 residues.

J is TRBJ2-1 and V is TRBV2, with 9 nucleotides matching TRBD1. The CDR3 has 11 residues. Germline V gene lookup returns CDR1 SNHLY and CDR2 FYNNEI. Trimming removed 7 bases from V and 13 bases from J; junction bases left unmatched: 5. The CDR3 region has the DNA TGTGCCAGCAAGCGGGACAGGGAACAGTTCTTC. Encoded protein: CASKRDREQFF.

The rearrangement links TRBV27 to TRBJ2-7; the D call may be TRBD1 or TRBD2 (5 bases each). CDR3 size: 13 residues. Germline V lookup: CDR1 MNHEY, CDR2 SMNVEV (reference sequence). Trimming took off 5 bases at V and 2 bases at J, with 10 bases between the two ends. CDR3 DNA: TGTGCCAGCAGTCCGGGACGGACCTACGAGCAGTACTTC. It encodes CASSPGRTYEQYF.

The chain recombines TRBV7-3 with TRBJ1-2, with D hard to call. The CDR3 length is 14 residues. Trimming cost V 1 base and J 6 bases, with 12 bases left between them. The V gene's germline CDR1 is SGHTA and CDR2 FQGTGA. CDR3 coding DNA: TGTGCCAGCAGCTTAAATGGGAGTCCTCATGGCTACACCTTC. Translation gives CASSLNGSPHGYTF.

V and J are TRBV9 and TRBJ2-1; D possibly matches TRBD1 or TRBD2 (6 bases each). This CDR3 comprises 14 residues. Germline CDR1 reads SGDLS; CDR2 reads YYNGEE. Deletions cut 0 bases from V and 6 bases from J, with 10 bases between. CDR3 amino acids: CASSVAGASNEQFF. CDR3 nucleotides: TGTGCCAGCAGCGTAGCGGGGGCTAGCAATGAGCAGTTCTTC.

The chain recombines TRBV4-3 with TRBJ1-4; D might be TRBD1 (6 bases). V lost 0 bases and J 5 bases, leaving 16 bases between the germline ends. The CDR3 length is 17 residues. CDR1 and CDR2 (germline): LGHNA, YSLEER. Here the CDR3 DNA reads TGCGCCAGCAGCCAAGACCCTACAGGGCAGCCGAATGAAAAACTGTTTTTT. Translating gives CASSQDPTGQPNEKLFF.

The V call is TRBV10-3, the J call TRBJ2-6, with D perhaps matching TRBD1 (5 bases). Germline values: CDR1 ENHRY, CDR2 SYGVKD. The V and J ends lost 5 bases and 0 bases respectively, with 11 bases between them. This CDR3 is 16 amino acids long. The CDR3 sequence is CAISTPRASGANVLTF. In nucleotides, the CDR3 is TGTGCCATCAGTACCCCCAGGGCCTCTGGGGCCAACGTCCTGACTTTC.